This entry lists 13 T cell receptor beta chains sequenced from one sample in a study of Graves' ophthalmopathy and Graves' hyperthyroidism. RNA transcripts yielded amplified TCR beta CDR3 regions. The workflow started with a first-round RT-PCR run with HTBI primers and then moved on to a second-round multiplex PCR. One entry per CDR3 protein results from TCRdb running MiXCR on the multiplex PCR reads. The table has some 380,000 distinct CDR3 sequences, 15% seen once. What was sequenced was peripheral blood. Receptors were obtained from a woman in her late teens or twenties with stable Graves' hyperthyroidism.

This clonotype was observed once. The V gene is TRBV4-1, the J gene TRBJ2-7, with TRBD1 matching over 9 bases. The CDR3 has 17 amino acids. V shed 1 base, J shed 1 base, and the junction held 8 bases outside the gene matches. Germline lookup yields CDR1 MGHRA and CDR2 YSYEKL. This chain's CDR3 is CASSQGFTGGSSYEQYF. The CDR3 DNA follows: TGCGCCAGCAGCCAAGGATTCACAGGGGGCAGTTCCTACGAGCAGTACTTC.

This chain uses TRBV7-9 with TRBJ1-1; 7 bases line up with TRBD1. The V gene's germline CDR1 is SEHNR and CDR2 FQNEAQ (reference sequence). The CDR3 runs to 15 residues. The J segment lost 2 bases and the V segment lost 2 bases, leaving 5 bases of the junction unmatched. The CDR3 DNA reads TGTGCCAGCAGCTTACCCAGGGACAGAAACACTGAAGCTTTCTTT. Residues: CASSLPRDRNTEAFF.

The sample holds many counts of this clonotype. The chain has TRBV24-1 and TRBJ2-7; D possibly corresponds to TRBD1 (7 bases). The V and J ends lost 2 bases and 2 bases respectively, with 12 bases between them. The CDR3 length is 15 residues. The germline CDR1 and CDR2 sequences are KGHDR and SFDVKD. The CDR3 nucleotides read TGTGCCACCAGTGATTCAGGGGGAGGACCCTACGAGCAGTACTTC. Its translation is CATSDSGGGPYEQYF.

This clonotype showed up just a few times. The chain is built from TRBV20-1 and TRBJ1-1; D possibly corresponds to TRBD1 (5 bases). Germline CDR1 is DFQATT and CDR2 is SNEGSKA (reference sequence). The CDR3 is 12 residues long. V was trimmed by 8 bases and J by 5 bases, leaving 15 bases between them. CDR3 nucleotides: TGCAGTTTCTCCGGGACTTTAACTGAAGCTTTCTTT. Translation: CSFSGTLTEAFF.

This clonotype has ten or more counts. Here the CDR3 reads CASSHGRGQPQHF. The CDR3 DNA is TGTGCCAGCAGTCACGGACGGGGTCAGCCCCAGCATTTT. This chain links TRBV27 with TRBJ1-5, with D hard to call. The CDR3 runs to 13 residues. Per germline, CDR1 MNHEY and CDR2 SMNVEV (reference sequence). V lost 5 bases and J 6 bases, leaving 11 bases between the germline ends.

This clonotype has ten or more counts. In nucleotides, the CDR3 is TGTGCCAGCAGCCCGAGGCGCTTCCAAGAGACCCAGTACTTC. This encodes CASSPRRFQETQYF. The J gene is TRBJ2-5, the V gene TRBV13; no clear D. The CDR3 sequence is 14 residues long. V was clipped by 5 bases and J by 1 base, with 11 bases between them. The germline V gene encodes CDR1 PRHDT and CDR2 FYEKMQ (reference sequence).

This rearrangement joins TRBV12-3 or TRBV12-4 to TRBJ1-1; D is uncertain. V lost 10 bases to trimming and J lost 5 bases, with 11 bases between them. CDR3 length: 11 residues. CDR3 DNA sequence: TGTGCCACCGCCTGGGAAACTGAAGCTTTCTTT. Translated, it gives CATAWETEAFF.

There are many counts of this clonotype. J is TRBJ2-2 and V is TRBV13; 9 positions match TRBD1. This CDR3 has 16 residues. With V trimmed by 5 bases and J by 2 bases, 6 bases remained unmatched. The V gene's germline CDR1 is PRHDT and CDR2 FYEKMQ (reference sequence). The CDR3 coding sequence is TGTGCCAGCAGCCCCACGACAGGGGGAAACACCGGGGAGCTGTTTTTT. Residues: CASSPTTGGNTGELFF.

This clonotype was seen ten or more times. The V and J genes are TRBV6-1 and TRBJ1-1; D gene ambiguous. The germline V gene has CDR1 MNHNS and CDR2 SASEGT. Trimming took 0 bases from V and 11 from J, leaving 7 bases between them. This CDR3 has 11 residues. The CDR3 loop reads CASSEALLAFF. The CDR3 DNA reads TGTGCCAGCAGTGAAGCGCTTCTGGCTTTCTTT.

The chain uses TRBV7-6 and TRBJ2-5; the match to TRBD2 covers 11 bases. Germline V gene data show CDR1 as SGHVS and CDR2 as FNYEAQ. This CDR3 is built from 16 residues. Trimming took 5 bases from V and 5 from J; bases not matched to a gene: 10. CDR3 in amino acids: CASSLLAGGPGETQYF. The CDR3 DNA is TGTGCCAGCAGCCTCCTAGCGGGAGGACCGGGGGAGACCCAGTACTTC. Full variable domain (rest looked up from reference TRBV7-6 and TRBJ2-5): GAGVSQSPRYKVTKRGQDVALRCDPISGHVSLYWYRQALGQGPEFLTYFNYEAQQDKSGLPNDRFSAERPEGSISTLTIQRTEQRDSAMYRCASSLLAGGPGETQYFGPGTRLLVL.

This clonotype came up many times. This sequence joins TRBV27 and TRBJ2-7; perhaps TRBD2 as D (5 bases). The CDR3 sequence is 14 residues long. Between the trimmed V and J ends, which lost 6 bases and 2 bases, there was a span of 14 bases. CDR1 is MNHEY and CDR2 is SMNVEV in the germline V gene (reference sequence). The CDR3 loop is CASSTNRGPYEQYF. CDR3 DNA: TGTGCCAGCAGCACCAATCGGGGTCCCTACGAGCAGTACTTC.

Many counts were recorded for this clonotype. V gene TRBV5-1 combines with J gene TRBJ2-7, with D tentatively TRBD1 (6 bases). The V and J ends lost 0 bases and 3 bases respectively, with 10 bases between them. Germline V gives CDR1 SGHRS, CDR2 YFSETQ. This CDR3 spans 14 amino acids. Here the CDR3 reads CASSLDGTNYEQYF. In DNA, the CDR3 is TGCGCCAGCAGCTTGGATGGGACAAACTACGAGCAGTACTTC.

In this sample, this clonotype turned up many times. This CDR3 is missing its conserved last phenylalanine or tryptophan, likely due to a read error. The chain employs TRBV2 and TRBJ1-1; 7 nucleotides match TRBD1. The CDR3 loop spans 12 amino acids. CDR1 is SNHLY and CDR2 is FYNNEI in the germline V gene. J lost 7 bases, V lost 9 bases, and 8 bases had no gene match. The CDR3 sequence: CARGHRGGEAFL. The CDR3 DNA reads as TGTGCCAGGGGGCACAGGGGCGGTGAAGCTTTCCTT.